This entry is about one TCR beta chain. This sample stems from a study of blood T cell repertoires in COVID-19. Overall study context: T cells, B-cell-depleted T cells, or PBMCs provided the cDNA or gDNA that served as material.

Sequenced by immunoSEQ multiplex PCR; TCRdb stores in-frame clones only, minus some. The sample lists about 200,000 clones; approximately 81% were seen once. Trimming stripped 5 bases from V and 2 bases from J, with 6 bases between. This CDR3 spans 13 amino acids. The chain links TRBV12-3 or TRBV12-4 to TRBJ2-2; D gene ambiguous. The sequence was collected from a woman older than 75 with acute or convalescent COVID-19. The specimen sequenced was peripheral blood. The CDR3 DNA follows: TGTGCCAGCAGTATGGGCAACACCGGGGAGCTGTTTTTT. This translates into CASSMGNTGELFF.